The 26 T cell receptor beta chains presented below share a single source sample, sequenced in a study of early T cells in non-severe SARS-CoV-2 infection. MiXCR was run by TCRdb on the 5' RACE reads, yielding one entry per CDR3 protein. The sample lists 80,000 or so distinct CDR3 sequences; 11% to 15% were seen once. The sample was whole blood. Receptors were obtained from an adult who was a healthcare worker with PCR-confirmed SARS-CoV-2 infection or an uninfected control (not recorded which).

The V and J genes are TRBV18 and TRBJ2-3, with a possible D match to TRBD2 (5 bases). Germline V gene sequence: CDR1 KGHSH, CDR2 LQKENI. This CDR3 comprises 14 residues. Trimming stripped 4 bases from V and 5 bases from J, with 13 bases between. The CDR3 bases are TGTGCCAGCTCACAGCATGGCCGGGGAGATACGCAGTATTTT. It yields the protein CASSQHGRGDTQYF.

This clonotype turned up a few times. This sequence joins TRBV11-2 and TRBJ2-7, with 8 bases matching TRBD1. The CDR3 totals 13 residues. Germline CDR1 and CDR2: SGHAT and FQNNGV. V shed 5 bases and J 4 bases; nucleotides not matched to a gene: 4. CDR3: CASSHDRGYEQYF. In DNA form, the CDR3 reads TGTGCCAGCAGCCATGACAGGGGTTACGAGCAGTACTTC.

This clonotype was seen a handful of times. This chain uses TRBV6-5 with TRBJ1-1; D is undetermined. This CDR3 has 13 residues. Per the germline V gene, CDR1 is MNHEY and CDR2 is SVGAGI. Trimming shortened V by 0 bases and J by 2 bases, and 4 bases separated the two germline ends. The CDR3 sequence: CASSYSSNTEAFF. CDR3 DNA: TGTGCCAGCAGTTACTCGAGCAACACTGAAGCTTTCTTT.

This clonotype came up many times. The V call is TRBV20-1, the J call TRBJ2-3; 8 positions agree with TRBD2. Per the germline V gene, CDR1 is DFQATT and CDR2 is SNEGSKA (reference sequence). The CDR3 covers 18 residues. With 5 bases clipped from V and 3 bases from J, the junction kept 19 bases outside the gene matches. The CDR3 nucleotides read TGCAGTGCTCGGGAGGGGGGAGATTCTAGCTTTTGGACAGATACGCAGTATTTT. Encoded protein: CSAREGGDSSFWTDTQYF.

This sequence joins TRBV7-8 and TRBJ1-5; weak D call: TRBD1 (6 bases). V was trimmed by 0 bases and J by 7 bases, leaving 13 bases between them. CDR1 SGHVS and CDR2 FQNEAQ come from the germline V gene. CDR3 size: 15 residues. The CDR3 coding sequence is TGTGCCAGCAGCTTAGCGTCGGGGGCAAGGCAGCCCCAGCATTTT. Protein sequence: CASSLASGARQPQHF.

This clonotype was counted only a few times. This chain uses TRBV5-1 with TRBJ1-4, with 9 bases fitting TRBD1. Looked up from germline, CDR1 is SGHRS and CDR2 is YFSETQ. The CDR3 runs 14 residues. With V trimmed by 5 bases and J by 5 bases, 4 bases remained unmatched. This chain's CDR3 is CASRQGASNEKLFF. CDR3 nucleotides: TGCGCCAGCAGACAGGGGGCTTCGAATGAAAAACTGTTTTTT.

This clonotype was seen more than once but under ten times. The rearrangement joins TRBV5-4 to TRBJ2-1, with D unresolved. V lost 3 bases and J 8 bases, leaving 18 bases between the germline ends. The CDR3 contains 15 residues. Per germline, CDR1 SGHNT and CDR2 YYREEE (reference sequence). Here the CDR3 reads CASSSVSNKLHEQFF. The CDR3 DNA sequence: TGTGCCAGCAGCTCCGTTTCTAACAAACTCCATGAGCAGTTCTTC.

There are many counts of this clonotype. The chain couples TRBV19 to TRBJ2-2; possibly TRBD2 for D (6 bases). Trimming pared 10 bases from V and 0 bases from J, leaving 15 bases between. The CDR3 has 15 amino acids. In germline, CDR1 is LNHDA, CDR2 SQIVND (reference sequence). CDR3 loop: CATAGGATNTGELFF. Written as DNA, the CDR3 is TGTGCCACCGCCGGCGGGGCGACGAACACCGGGGAGCTGTTTTTT.

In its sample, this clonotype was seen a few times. This CDR3 reads CASSEGLAGGYNEQFF. The DNA of the CDR3 is TGTGCCAGCAGTGAGGGACTAGCGGGAGGCTACAATGAGCAGTTCTTC. The V call is TRBV12-3 or TRBV12-4, the J call TRBJ2-1, with 15 bases lining up with TRBD2. The CDR3 runs to 16 residues. Trimming took 5 bases from V and 3 from J; bases not matched to a gene: 2.

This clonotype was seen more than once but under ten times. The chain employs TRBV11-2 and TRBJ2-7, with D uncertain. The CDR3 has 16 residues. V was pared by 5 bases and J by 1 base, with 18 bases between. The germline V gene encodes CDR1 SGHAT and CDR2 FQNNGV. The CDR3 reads CASSAGPVPASYEQYF. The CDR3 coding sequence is TGTGCCAGCAGCGCTGGGCCCGTTCCCGCTTCCTACGAGCAGTACTTC.

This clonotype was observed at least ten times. Here the CDR3 reads CASSFSLGRGRRDIDQETQYF. The CDR3 DNA reads as TGTGCCAGCAGCTTCAGCTTGGGCAGGGGGAGGCGGGATATCGACCAAGAGACCCAGTACTTC. The chain recombines TRBV7-6 with TRBJ2-5; maybe TRBD1 (7 bases). The germline gives CDR1 SGHVS, CDR2 FNYEAQ. Trimming stripped 3 bases from V and 0 bases from J, with 29 bases between. The length of the CDR3 is 21 residues. Based on the CDR3 plus reference TRBV7-6 and TRBJ2-5, the full variable domain is GAGVSQSPRYKVTKRGQDVALRCDPISGHVSLYWYRQALGQGPEFLTYFNYEAQQDKSGLPNDRFSAERPEGSISTLTIQRTEQRDSAMYRCASSFSLGRGRRDIDQETQYFGPGTRLLVL.

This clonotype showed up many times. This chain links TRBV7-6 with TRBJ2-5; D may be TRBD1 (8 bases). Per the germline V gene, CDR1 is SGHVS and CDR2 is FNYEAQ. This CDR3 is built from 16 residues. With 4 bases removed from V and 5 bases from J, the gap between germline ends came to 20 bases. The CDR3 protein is CASSSKAQGGLETQYF. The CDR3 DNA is TGTGCCAGCAGCTCGAAAGCACAGGGGGGGTTGGAGACCCAGTACTTC.

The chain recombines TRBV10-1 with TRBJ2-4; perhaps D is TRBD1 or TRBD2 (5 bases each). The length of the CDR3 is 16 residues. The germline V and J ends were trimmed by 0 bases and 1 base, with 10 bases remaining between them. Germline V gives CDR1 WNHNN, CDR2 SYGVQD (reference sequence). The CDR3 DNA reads TGCGCCAGCAGTGAGTCGAACGGGGCGGCCAAAAACATTCAGTACTTC. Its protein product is CASSESNGAAKNIQYF.

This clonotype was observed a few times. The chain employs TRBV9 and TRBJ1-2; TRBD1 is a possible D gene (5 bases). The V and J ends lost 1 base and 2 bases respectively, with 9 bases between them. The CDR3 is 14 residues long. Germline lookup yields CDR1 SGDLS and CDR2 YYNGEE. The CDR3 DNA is TGTGCCAGCAGCGTATTTGCAGGGAACTATGGCTACACCTTC. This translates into CASSVFAGNYGYTF.

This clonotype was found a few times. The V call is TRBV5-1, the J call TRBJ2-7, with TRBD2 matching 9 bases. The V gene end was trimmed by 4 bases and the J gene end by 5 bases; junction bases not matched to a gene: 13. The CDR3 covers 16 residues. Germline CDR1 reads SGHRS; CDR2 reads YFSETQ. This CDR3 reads CASSLLASGTADEQYF. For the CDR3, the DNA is TGCGCCAGCAGCCTCCTCGCTAGCGGGACAGCGGACGAGCAGTACTTC.

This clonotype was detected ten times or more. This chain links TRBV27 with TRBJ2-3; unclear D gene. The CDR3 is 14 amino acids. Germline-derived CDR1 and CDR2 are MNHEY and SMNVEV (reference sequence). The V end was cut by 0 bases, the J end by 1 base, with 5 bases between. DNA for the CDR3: TGTGCCAGCAGTTTATCACGGGGCACAGATACGCAGTATTTT. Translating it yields CASSLSRGTDTQYF.

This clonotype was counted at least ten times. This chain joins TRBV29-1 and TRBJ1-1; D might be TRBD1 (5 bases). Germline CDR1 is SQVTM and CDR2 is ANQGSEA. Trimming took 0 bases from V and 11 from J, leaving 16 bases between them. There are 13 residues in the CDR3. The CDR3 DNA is TGCAGCGTTGAAGATCTTGGGGGGACTAGGGCTTTCTTT. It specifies CSVEDLGGTRAFF.

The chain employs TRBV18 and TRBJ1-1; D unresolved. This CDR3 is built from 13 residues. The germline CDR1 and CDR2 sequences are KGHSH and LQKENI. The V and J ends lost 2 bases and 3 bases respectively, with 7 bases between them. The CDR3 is CASSPSGDTEAFF. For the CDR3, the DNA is TGTGCCAGCTCACCAAGTGGGGACACTGAAGCTTTCTTT.

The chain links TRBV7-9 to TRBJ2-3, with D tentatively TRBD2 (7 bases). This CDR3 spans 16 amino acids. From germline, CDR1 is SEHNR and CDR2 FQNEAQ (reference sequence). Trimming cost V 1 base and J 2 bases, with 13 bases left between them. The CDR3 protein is CASSLVAGAITDTQYF. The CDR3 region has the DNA TGTGCCAGCAGCTTAGTGGCGGGGGCAATCACAGATACGCAGTATTTT.

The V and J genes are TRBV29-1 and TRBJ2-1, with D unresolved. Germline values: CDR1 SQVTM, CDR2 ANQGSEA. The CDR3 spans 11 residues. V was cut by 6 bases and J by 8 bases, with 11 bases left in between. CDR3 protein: CSVRPEYEQFF. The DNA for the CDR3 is TGCAGCGTGCGTCCGGAGTATGAGCAGTTCTTC.

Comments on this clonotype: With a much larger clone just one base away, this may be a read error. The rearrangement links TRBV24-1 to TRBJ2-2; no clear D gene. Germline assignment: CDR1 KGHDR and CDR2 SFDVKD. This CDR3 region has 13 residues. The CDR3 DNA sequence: TGTGTCACCAGTGCCACGCGTACCGGGGAGCTGTTTTTT. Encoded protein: CVTSATRTGELFF.

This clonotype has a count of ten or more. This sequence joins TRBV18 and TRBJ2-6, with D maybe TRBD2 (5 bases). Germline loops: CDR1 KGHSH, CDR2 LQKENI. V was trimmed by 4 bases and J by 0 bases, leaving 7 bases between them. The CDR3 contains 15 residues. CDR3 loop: CASSLANSGANVLTF. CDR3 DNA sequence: TGTGCCAGCTCACTAGCGAACTCTGGGGCCAACGTCCTGACTTTC.

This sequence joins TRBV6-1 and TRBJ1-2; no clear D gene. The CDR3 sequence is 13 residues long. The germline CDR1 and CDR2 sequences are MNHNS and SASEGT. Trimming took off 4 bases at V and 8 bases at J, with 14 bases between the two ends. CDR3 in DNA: TGTGCCAGCAGTGGCACCCACACGGGCGGCTACACCTTC. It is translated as CASSGTHTGGYTF.

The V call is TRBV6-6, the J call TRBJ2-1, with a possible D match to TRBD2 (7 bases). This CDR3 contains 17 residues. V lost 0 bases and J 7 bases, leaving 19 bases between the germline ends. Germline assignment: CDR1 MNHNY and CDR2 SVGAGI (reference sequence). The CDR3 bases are TGTGCCAGCAGTTACTCGGAGGGGGAGCGGGGAGGAAATGAGCAGTTCTTC. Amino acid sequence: CASSYSEGERGGNEQFF.

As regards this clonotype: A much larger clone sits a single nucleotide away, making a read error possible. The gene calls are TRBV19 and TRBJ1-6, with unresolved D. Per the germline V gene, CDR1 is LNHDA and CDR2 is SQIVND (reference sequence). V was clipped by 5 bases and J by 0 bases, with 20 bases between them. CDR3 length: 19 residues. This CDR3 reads CASSHISGERSSYNSPLHF. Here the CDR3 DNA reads TGTGCCAGTAGTCACATTTCCGGAGAACGGAGCTCCTATAATTCACCCCTCCACTTT. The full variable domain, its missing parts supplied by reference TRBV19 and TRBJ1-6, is DGGITQSPKYLFRKEGQNVTLSCEQNLNHDAMYWYRQDPGQGLRLIYYSQIVNDFQKGDIAEGYSVSREKKESFPLTVTSAQKNPTAFYLCASSHISGERSSYNSPLHFGNGTRLTVT.

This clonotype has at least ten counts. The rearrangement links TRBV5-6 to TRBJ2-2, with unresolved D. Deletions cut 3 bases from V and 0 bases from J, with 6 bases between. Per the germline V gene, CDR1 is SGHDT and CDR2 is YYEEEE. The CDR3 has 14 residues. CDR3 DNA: TGTGCCAGCAGCTGGGGTTCGAACACCGGGGAGCTGTTTTTT. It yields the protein CASSWGSNTGELFF.